The present TCR beta chain was sequenced within a study of CD8+ T cells in alopecia areata. Whole-study findings and limits: Persistence of many expanded lesional clones was seen in scalp and blood during tofacitinib. Having just one nonresponder leaves the connection between baseline CD8+ expansion and response unresolved.

The length of the CDR3 is 13 residues. Germline CDR1 and CDR2: SGHDT and YYEEEE. V shed 3 bases and J shed 0 bases, with 6 bases lying between them. It was cDNA, reverse transcribed from extracted RNA, that served as the sequencing template. Using immunoSEQ multiplex PCR, the repertoire was profiled, and TCRdb retains in-frame clones only, with some absent. The data hold just over 150,000 clones, with around 71% observed a single time. Note on this clone: The target antigen is unknown.

The treatment was: oral pan-JAK inhibitor, 5-10 mg twice daily. The investigators collected lesional scalp punch biopsies and peripheral blood from alopecia areata patients. The sample was CD4+ T cells sorted from blood, taken at week 4, from a patient treated with tofacitinib. This clonotype was sampled from a human donor with alopecia areata. The genes are TRBV5-6 and TRBJ1-2, with D unresolved. The CDR3 here is CASSSQPNYGYTF. The CDR3 DNA reads as TGTGCCAGCAGCTCGCAGCCTAACTATGGCTACACCTTC. The full variable domain, rest sourced from reference TRBV5-6 and TRBJ1-2, is DAGVTQSPTHLIKTRGQQVTLRCSPKSGHDTVSWYQQALGQGPQFIFQYYEEEERQRGNFPDRFSGHQFPNYSSELNVNALLLGDSALYLCASSSQPNYGYTFGSGTRLTVV.